This TCR beta chain was documented in a study of graft-versus-host responses after intestinal transplantation. The V gene's germline CDR1 is SGHTA and CDR2 FQGNSA. CDR3 length: 15 residues. Trimming cost V 6 bases and J 1 base, with 14 bases left between them. The data were produced by immunoSEQ multiplex PCR, yet TCRdb's version contains in-frame clones alone and is incomplete. The top ten hold approximately 20% of the sample, which has about 39,000 clones, more than 85% seen once. A remark on this clone: The antigen is not known.

Sample: unstimulated CD8+ T cells sorted from spleen or lymph node cells, taken before transplant. The rearrangement uses TRBV7-2 and TRBJ2-3, with D possibly TRBD2 on 6 matching bases. The sequence derives from a human donor who was the organ donor for an intestinal transplant. The CDR3 here is CASRGGATRTDTQYF. In DNA, the CDR3 is TGTGCCAGCAGAGGCGGGGCTACCCGCACAGATACGCAGTATTTT.